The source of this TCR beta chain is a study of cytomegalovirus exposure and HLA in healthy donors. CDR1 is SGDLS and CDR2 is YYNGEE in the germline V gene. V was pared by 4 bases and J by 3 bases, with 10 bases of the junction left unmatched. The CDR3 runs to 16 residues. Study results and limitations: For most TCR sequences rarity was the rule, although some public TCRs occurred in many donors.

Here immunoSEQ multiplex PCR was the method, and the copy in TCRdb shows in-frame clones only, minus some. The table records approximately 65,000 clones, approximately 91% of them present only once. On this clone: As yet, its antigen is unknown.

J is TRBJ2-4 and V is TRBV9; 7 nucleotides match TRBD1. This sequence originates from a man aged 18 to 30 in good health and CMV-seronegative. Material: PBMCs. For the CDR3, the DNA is TGTGCCAGCAGCTCTGCAGGGGGTAAGGACAAAAACATTCAGTACTTC. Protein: CASSSAGGKDKNIQYF.